The rows below give T cell receptor beta chains drawn from one sample of a study of Ad26.COV2.S vaccination and SARS-CoV-2 variants. Sequencing was performed with immunoSEQ multiplex PCR; in TCRdb, only in-frame clones are kept and a portion is missing. The sample has about 390,000 clones, 92% seen once. This sample comprised peripheral blood, obtained in a trial of Ad26.COV2.S vaccine versus placebo. These receptors all come from a person aged 18-60 years who received the Ad26.COV2.S COVID-19 vaccine or a placebo. The CDR3 runs from the conserved cysteine through the conserved F or W. Fields, in order: V gene, D gene, J gene, clone size, CDR3 protein, CDR3 DNA. The D gene is left open where the match is weak. The size of a clone is reported for some rows only, either as once, few or many, or as a class for expanded clones.

V: TRBV18; D: NA; J: TRBJ1-5; size: NA; CDR3: CASSLQRSNQPQHF; DNA: TGTGCCAGCTCACTCCAGAGAAGCAATCAGCCCCAGCATTTT
V: TRBV5-4; D: NA; J: TRBJ2-1; size: NA; CDR3: CASSLLAGNEQFF; DNA: TGTGCCAGCAGCTTGCTAGCCGGCAATGAGCAGTTCTTC
V: TRBV7-9; D: NA; J: TRBJ2-7; size: NA; CDR3: CASSFKGNSYEQYF; DNA: TGTGCCAGCAGCTTCAAGGGCAACTCCTACGAGCAGTACTTC
V: TRBV5-4; D: NA; J: TRBJ2-7; size: NA; CDR3: CASSLGPGTYEQYF; DNA: TGTGCCAGCAGCCTGGGGCCAGGAACCTACGAGCAGTACTTC
V: TRBV10-2; D: NA; J: TRBJ1-1; size: NA; CDR3: CASSASGNTEAFF; DNA: TGCGCCAGCAGTGCGTCAGGGAACACTGAAGCTTTCTTT
V: TRBV7-2; D: NA; J: TRBJ2-6; size: NA; CDR3: CASSLYGGSGANVLTF; DNA: TGTGCCAGCAGCTTATATGGGGGATCCGGGGCCAACGTCCTGACTTTC
V: TRBV5-6; D: TRBD1; J: TRBJ1-1; size: once; CDR3: CASSPRGRGRVTEAFF; DNA: TGTGCCAGCAGCCCCAGAGGGAGGGGGCGGGTCACTGAAGCTTTCTTT
V: TRBV25-1; D: NA; J: TRBJ1-5; size: NA; CDR3: CASSPTSNQPQHF; DNA: TGTGCCAGCAGTCCGACCAGCAATCAGCCCCAGCATTTT
V: TRBV19; D: NA; J: TRBJ1-5; size: NA; CDR3: CASSRGNRASNQPQHF; DNA: TGTGCCAGTAGTAGGGGTAACAGGGCTAGCAATCAGCCCCAGCATTTT
V: TRBV12-3/TRBV12-4; D: NA; J: TRBJ2-7; size: NA; CDR3: CASSLSGRDEQYF; DNA: TGTGCCAGCAGTTTATCGGGGAGAGACGAGCAGTACTTC
V: TRBV29-1; D: NA; J: TRBJ2-1; size: once; CDR3: CSVQGTEQFF; DNA: TGCAGCGTGCAGGGAACTGAGCAGTTCTTC
V: TRBV6-4; D: NA; J: TRBJ2-5; size: NA; CDR3: CASPPGEQLPQETQYF; DNA: TGTGCCAGCCCCCCCGGAGAGCAACTCCCACAAGAGACCCAGTACTTC
V: TRBV14; D: NA; J: TRBJ2-3; size: NA; CDR3: CASSQDYTSTDTQYF; DNA: TGTGCCAGCAGCCAAGATTACACAAGCACAGATACGCAGTATTTT
V: TRBV7-9; D: NA; J: TRBJ1-1; size: once; CDR3: CASSLVGAGNTEAFF; DNA: TGTGCCAGCAGCTTAGTCGGGGCAGGGAACACTGAAGCTTTCTTT
V: TRBV12-3/TRBV12-4; D: NA; J: TRBJ2-7; size: once; CDR3: CATALGYSEQYF; DNA: TGTGCCACCGCTCTGGGCTACTCCGAGCAGTACTTC
V: TRBV29-1; D: NA; J: TRBJ1-1; size: NA; CDR3: CSVVSTTEAFF; DNA: TGCAGCGTTGTCAGTACCACTGAAGCTTTCTTT
V: TRBV19; D: TRBD1; J: TRBJ1-2; size: once; CDR3: CASSSRDRRFHGYTF; DNA: TGTGCCAGTAGTTCCCGGGACAGAAGGTTTCATGGCTACACCTTC
V: TRBV19; D: TRBD1; J: TRBJ2-7; size: few; CDR3: CASSSYQTGRSEQYF; DNA: TGTGCCAGTAGTAGCTACCAGACAGGGCGGAGCGAGCAGTACTTC
V: TRBV10-3; D: NA; J: TRBJ1-2; size: NA; CDR3: CAISESTTFAGDNYGYTF; DNA: TGTGCCATCAGTGAGTCGACTACGTTTGCAGGGGACAACTATGGCTACACCTTC
V: TRBV7-6; D: NA; J: TRBJ1-2; size: NA; CDR3: CASSLGASTEYGYTF; DNA: TGTGCCAGCAGCTTAGGCGCATCAACAGAGTATGGCTACACCTTC
V: TRBV19; D: NA; J: TRBJ1-1; size: NA; CDR3: CASSGQDGSTEAFF; DNA: TGTGCCAGTAGTGGCCAGGACGGTAGCACTGAAGCTTTCTTT
V: TRBV20-1; D: TRBD1; J: TRBJ2-2; size: NA; CDR3: CSASSRGLVTGELFF; DNA: TGCAGTGCTAGTAGCAGGGGGCTGGTGACCGGGGAGCTGTTTTTT
V: TRBV5-1; D: TRBD2; J: TRBJ2-5; size: NA; CDR3: CASSLGTSGDLETQYF; DNA: TGCGCCAGCAGCTTGGGGACTAGCGGGGATCTGGAGACCCAGTACTTC
V: TRBV18; D: NA; J: TRBJ2-5; size: NA; CDR3: CASSPLQETQYF; DNA: TGTGCCAGCTCACCACTGCAAGAGACCCAGTACTTC
V: TRBV29-1; D: NA; J: TRBJ2-4; size: NA; CDR3: CSVETGIKNIQYF; DNA: TGCAGCGTTGAAACGGGGATCAAAAACATTCAGTACTTC
V: TRBV19; D: NA; J: TRBJ2-3; size: NA; CDR3: CASSVATLSTDTQYF; DNA: TGTGCCAGTAGTGTGGCTACCTTAAGCACAGATACGCAGTATTTT
V: TRBV6-2/TRBV6-3; D: NA; J: TRBJ2-2; size: NA; CDR3: CASSQNRRVGGELFF; DNA: TGTGCCAGCAGTCAAAACCGGAGGGTGGGCGGGGAGCTGTTTTTT
V: TRBV6-6; D: NA; J: TRBJ2-3; size: NA; CDR3: CASSSQGVNTQYF; DNA: TGTGCCAGCAGTTCTCAGGGAGTGAATACGCAGTATTTT
V: TRBV12-5; D: NA; J: TRBJ2-2; size: NA; CDR3: CASGLGPNTGELFF; DNA: TGTGCTAGTGGTTTGGGACCAAACACCGGGGAGCTGTTTTTT
V: TRBV6-2/TRBV6-3; D: NA; J: TRBJ2-7; size: NA; CDR3: CASSSPTVAYEQYF; DNA: TGTGCCAGCAGTAGCCCGACAGTCGCCTACGAGCAGTACTTC
V: TRBV5-1; D: NA; J: TRBJ1-2; size: once; CDR3: CASSRGSNANYGYTF; DNA: TGCGCCAGCAGCAGGGGATCGAATGCTAACTATGGCTACACCTTC
V: TRBV2; D: TRBD2; J: TRBJ2-3; size: NA; CDR3: CASTRKSHGGAGTDTQYF; DNA: TGTGCCAGCACCCGAAAGTCCCACGGGGGGGCGGGCACAGATACGCAGTATTTT
V: TRBV5-8; D: NA; J: TRBJ1-2; size: NA; CDR3: CASSLGYGYTF; DNA: TGTGCCAGCAGCTTGGGCTATGGCTACACCTTC
V: TRBV7-2; D: NA; J: TRBJ2-1; size: once; CDR3: CASSPIPQRTDGEQFF; DNA: TGTGCCAGCAGCCCCATCCCCCAACGGACAGACGGTGAGCAGTTCTTC
V: TRBV24-1; D: TRBD1; J: TRBJ2-1; size: NA; CDR3: CATSDPGQGHNEQFF; DNA: TGTGCCACCAGTGACCCAGGACAGGGCCACAATGAGCAGTTCTTC
V: TRBV19; D: NA; J: TRBJ1-1; size: NA; CDR3: CASSTPVGGRAEAFF; DNA: TGTGCCAGTAGTACCCCGGTGGGGGGAAGGGCTGAAGCTTTCTTT
V: TRBV28; D: TRBD1; J: TRBJ1-1; size: NA; CDR3: CASKYRGRGTEAFF; DNA: TGTGCCAGCAAGTACAGGGGAAGAGGGACTGAAGCTTTCTTT
V: TRBV5-3; D: NA; J: TRBJ1-2; size: NA; CDR3: CARNGGAWDYTF; DNA: TGTGCCAGAAATGGAGGGGCTTGGGACTACACCTTC
V: TRBV9; D: NA; J: TRBJ2-5; size: once; CDR3: CASSPLDRKETQYF; DNA: TGTGCCAGCAGCCCCCTCGACAGGAAAGAGACCCAGTACTTC
V: TRBV5-1; D: NA; J: TRBJ2-1; size: NA; CDR3: CASSLGQDSYNEQFF; DNA: TGCGCCAGCAGCTTAGGACAAGACTCCTACAATGAGCAGTTCTTC
V: TRBV9; D: TRBD2; J: TRBJ2-2; size: NA; CDR3: CASSVEGTSGGANTGELFF; DNA: TGTGCCAGCAGCGTAGAAGGGACTAGCGGGGGCGCGAACACCGGGGAGCTGTTTTTT
V: TRBV11-2; D: TRBD1; J: TRBJ1-2; size: once; CDR3: CASSLRTGNYGYTF; DNA: TGTGCCAGCAGCTTACGGACAGGGAACTATGGCTACACCTTC